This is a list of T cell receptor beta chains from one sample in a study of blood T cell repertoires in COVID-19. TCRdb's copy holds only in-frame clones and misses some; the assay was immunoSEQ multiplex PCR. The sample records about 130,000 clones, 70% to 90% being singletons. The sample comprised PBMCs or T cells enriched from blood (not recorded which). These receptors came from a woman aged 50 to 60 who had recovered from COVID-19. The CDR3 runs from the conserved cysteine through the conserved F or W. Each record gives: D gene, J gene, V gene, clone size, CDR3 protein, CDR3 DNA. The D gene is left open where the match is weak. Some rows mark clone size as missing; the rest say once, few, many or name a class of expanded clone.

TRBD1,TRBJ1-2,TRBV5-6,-,CASSLQGTATWGDYGYTF,TGTGCCAGCAGCTTGCAAGGGACAGCAACTTGGGGGGACTATGGCTACACCTTC
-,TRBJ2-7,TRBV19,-,CASSIGTGLVSNEQYF,TGTGCCAGTAGTATAGGAACAGGGTTGGTCTCGAACGAGCAGTACTTC
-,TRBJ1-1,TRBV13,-,CASSPPRGGRGATEAFF,TGTGCCAGCAGCCCACCTCGGGGGGGGCGAGGAGCGACTGAAGCTTTCTTT
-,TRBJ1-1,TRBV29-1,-,CSAQDSANTEAFF,TGCAGCGCCCAGGACAGCGCGAACACTGAAGCTTTCTTT
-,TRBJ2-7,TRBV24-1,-,CATSDPRQLPSYEQYF,TGTGCCACCAGTGACCCCCGACAGCTACCCTCCTACGAGCAGTACTTC
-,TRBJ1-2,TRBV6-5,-,CASRTQGLVWGYTF,TGTGCCAGCAGAACGCAGGGGCTGGTATGGGGCTACACCTTC
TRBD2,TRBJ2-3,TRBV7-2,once,CASSSGASGARWTDTQYF,TGTGCCAGCAGCTCCGGGGCTAGCGGGGCGAGGTGGACAGATACGCAGTATTTT
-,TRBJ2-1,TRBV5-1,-,CASSGDIQSYNEQFF,TGCGCCAGCAGCGGTGACATCCAATCCTACAATGAGCAGTTCTTC
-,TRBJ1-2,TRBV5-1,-,CASSSPGQGPGYTF,TGCGCCAGCAGCTCGCCGGGACAAGGACCTGGCTACACCTTC
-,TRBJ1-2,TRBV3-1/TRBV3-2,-,CASSGQSYGYTF,TGTGCCAGCAGTGGACAGTCCTATGGCTACACCTTC
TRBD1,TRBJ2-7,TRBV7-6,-,CASSLIGDSLKDEQYF,TGTGCCAGCAGCTTGATTGGGGACAGCCTAAAGGACGAGCAGTACTTC
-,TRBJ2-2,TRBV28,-,CASISGGKDTGELFF,TGTGCCAGCATCTCAGGAGGGAAGGACACCGGGGAGCTGTTTTTT
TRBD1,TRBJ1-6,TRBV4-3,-,CASSRGQGSISPLHF,TGCGCCAGCAGCCGGGGACAGGGGTCTATCTCACCCCTCCACTTT
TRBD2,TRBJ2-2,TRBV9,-,CASSVGLAGAANTGELFF,TGTGCCAGCAGCGTAGGGCTAGCGGGGGCCGCGAACACCGGGGAGCTGTTTTTT
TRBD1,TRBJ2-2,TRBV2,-,CASQGTGGTGELFF,TGTGCCAGTCAGGGGACAGGGGGTACCGGGGAGCTGTTTTTT
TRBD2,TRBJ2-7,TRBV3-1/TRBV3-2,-,CASSQELAGMYYEQYF,TGTGCCAGCAGCCAAGAACTAGCGGGGATGTACTACGAGCAGTACTTC
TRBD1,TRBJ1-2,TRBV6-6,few,CASSLRFGTANNYGYTF,TGTGCCAGCAGTCTACGTTTCGGGACAGCCAATAACTATGGCTACACCTTC
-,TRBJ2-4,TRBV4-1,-,CASSQGQGFGDIQYF,TGCGCCAGCAGCCAAGGGCAGGGGTTTGGAGACATTCAGTACTTC
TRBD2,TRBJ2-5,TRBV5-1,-,CASSLGLAGGRETQYF,TGCGCCAGCAGCTTAGGACTAGCGGGGGGGCGCGAGACCCAGTACTTC
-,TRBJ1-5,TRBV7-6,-,CASSSAPAGPPQHF,TGTGCCAGCAGCTCAGCCCCGGCAGGCCCGCCCCAGCATTTT
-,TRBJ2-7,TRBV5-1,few,CASSLSSGQGIEQYF,TGCGCCAGCAGCTTGTCATCTGGCCAGGGGATCGAGCAGTACTTC
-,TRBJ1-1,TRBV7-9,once,CASLREEGVRTEAFF,TGTGCCTCGCTGAGGGAGGAAGGGGTTCGGACAGAAGCTTTCTTT
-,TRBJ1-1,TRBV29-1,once,CSVARGVPMNTEAFF,TGCAGCGTTGCCAGGGGAGTCCCTATGAACACTGAAGCTTTCTTT
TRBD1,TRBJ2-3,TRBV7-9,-,CASSLTGGGGDTQYF,TGTGCCAGCAGCTTGACAGGGGGCGGGGGAGATACGCAGTATTTT
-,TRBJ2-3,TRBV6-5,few,CASSSGGDTQYF,TGTGCCAGCTCCTCCGGGGGAGATACGCAGTATTTT
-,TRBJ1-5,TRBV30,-,CAWSVKEAGSNQPQHF,TGTGCCTGGAGTGTAAAAGAGGCAGGGAGCAATCAGCCCCAGCATTTT
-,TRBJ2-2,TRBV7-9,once,CASSPMEGIGGTGELFF,TGTGCCAGCAGCCCCATGGAAGGAATCGGGGGCACCGGGGAGCTGTTTTTT
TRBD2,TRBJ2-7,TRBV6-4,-,CASIGGTSSYEQYF,TGTGCCAGCATCGGAGGGACTAGCTCCTACGAGCAGTACTTC
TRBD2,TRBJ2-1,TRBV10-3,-,CAISESLASGGPSSYNEQFF,TGTGCCATCAGTGAGTCGTTGGCTAGCGGGGGACCAAGCTCCTACAATGAGCAGTTCTTC
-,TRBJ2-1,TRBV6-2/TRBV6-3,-,CASSYGGAYNEQFF,TGTGCCAGCAGTTACGGGGGGGCTTACAATGAGCAGTTCTTC
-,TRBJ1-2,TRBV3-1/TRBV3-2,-,CASSQGQVINYGYTF,TGTGCCAGCAGCCAAGGGCAGGTGATAAACTATGGCTACACCTTC
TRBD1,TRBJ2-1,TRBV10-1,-,CASSESGQGLSEQFF,TGCGCCAGCAGTGAGTCGGGACAGGGCTTGAGTGAGCAGTTCTTC
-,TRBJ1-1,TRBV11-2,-,CASSLRLRPAAFF,TGTGCCAGCAGCTTACGACTTCGGCCGGCGGCTTTCTTT
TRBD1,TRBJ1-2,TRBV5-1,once,CASSSGGREYGYTF,TGCGCCAGCAGCTCAGGGGGGCGCGAGTATGGCTACACCTTC
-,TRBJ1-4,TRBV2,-,CASLREGEGEKLFF,TGTGCCAGCCTGAGAGAAGGGGAGGGTGAAAAACTGTTTTTT
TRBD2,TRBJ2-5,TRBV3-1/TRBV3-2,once,CASRLSGGGETQYF,TGTGCCAGCAGGCTCAGCGGGGGTGGAGAGACCCAGTACTTC
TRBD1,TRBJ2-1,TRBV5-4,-,CASSPDRGPYNEQFF,TGTGCCAGCAGCCCGGACAGGGGTCCCTACAATGAGCAGTTCTTC
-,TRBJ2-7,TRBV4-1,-,CASSQEDSSYEQYF,TGCGCCAGCAGCCAAGAAGACAGTTCCTACGAGCAGTACTTC
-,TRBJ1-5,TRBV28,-,CASSFKYQPQHF,TGTGCCAGCAGTTTTAAATATCAGCCCCAGCATTTT
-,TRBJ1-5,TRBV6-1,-,CASSEEWAMNQPQHF,TGTGCCAGCAGTGAAGAGTGGGCTATGAATCAGCCCCAGCATTTT
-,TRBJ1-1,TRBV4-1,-,CASSQLYLLRGEDTEAFF,TGCGCCAGCAGCCAATTATACCTTCTCCGGGGGGAGGACACTGAAGCTTTCTTT
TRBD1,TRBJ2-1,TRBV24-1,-,CATSQGVYNEQFF,TGTGCCACCAGCCAGGGGGTTTACAATGAGCAGTTCTTC
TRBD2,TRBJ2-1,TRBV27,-,CASSDNPAGGPTYNEQFF,TGTGCCAGCAGTGATAATCCAGCGGGGGGGCCCACCTACAATGAGCAGTTCTTC
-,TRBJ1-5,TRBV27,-,CASSSWGRGLSNQPQHF,TGTGCCAGCAGCTCATGGGGCAGGGGCCTTAGCAATCAGCCCCAGCATTTT
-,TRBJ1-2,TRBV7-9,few,CASRMDSLSNYGYTF,TGTGCCAGCCGAATGGACTCCCTCTCTAACTATGGCTACACCTTC
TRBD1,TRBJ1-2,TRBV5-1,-,CASSFATGERDYGYTF,TGCGCCAGCAGCTTTGCGACAGGGGAGAGGGACTATGGCTACACCTTC
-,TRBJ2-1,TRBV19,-,CASSIRREYNEQFF,TGTGCCAGTAGTATCCGTCGGGAGTACAATGAGCAGTTCTTC
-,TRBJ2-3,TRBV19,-,CASSIGFAGSTDTQYF,TGTGCCAGTAGTATAGGATTCGCGGGGAGCACAGATACGCAGTATTTT
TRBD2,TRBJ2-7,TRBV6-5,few,CATRLAGGPRSEQYF,TGTGCCACGCGACTAGCGGGGGGGCCGAGGAGCGAGCAGTACTTC
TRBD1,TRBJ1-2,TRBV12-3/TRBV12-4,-,CASSSTGNQNTF,TGTGCCAGCAGTTCGACAGGGAATCAGAACACCTTC
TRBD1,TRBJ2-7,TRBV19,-,CASTPAGQGNYEQYF,TGTGCCAGTACCCCAGCCGGACAGGGAAATTACGAGCAGTACTTC
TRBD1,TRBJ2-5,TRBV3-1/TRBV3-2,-,CASSHPGTGKETQYF,TGTGCCAGCAGCCACCCCGGGACAGGGAAAGAGACCCAGTACTTC
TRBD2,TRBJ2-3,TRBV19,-,CASSLAGVGDTQYF,TGTGCCAGTAGCCTAGCGGGGGTGGGAGATACGCAGTATTTT
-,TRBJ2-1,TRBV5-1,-,CASSAQGIDEQFF,TGCGCCAGCAGCGCCCAGGGGATCGATGAGCAGTTCTTC
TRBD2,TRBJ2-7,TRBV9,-,CASSVDGTIYEQYF,TGTGCCAGCAGCGTAGACGGGACTATCTACGAGCAGTACTTC